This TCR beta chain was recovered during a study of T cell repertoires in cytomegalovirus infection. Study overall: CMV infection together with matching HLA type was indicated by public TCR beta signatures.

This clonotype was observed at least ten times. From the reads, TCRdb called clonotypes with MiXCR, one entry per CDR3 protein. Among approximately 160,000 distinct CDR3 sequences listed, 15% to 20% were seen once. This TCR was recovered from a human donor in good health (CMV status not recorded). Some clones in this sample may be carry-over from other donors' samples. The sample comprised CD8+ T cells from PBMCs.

For the CDR3, the DNA is TGTGCCAGCAGCCAGGGTACTGAAGCTTTCTTT. Amino acids: CASSQGTEAFF. The rearrangement joins TRBV7-9 to TRBJ1-1, with TRBD1 as a possible D gene (5 bases). The V end lost 5 bases, the J end lost 5 bases, and 6 bases lay between the germline ends. Germline V gives CDR1 SEHNR, CDR2 FQNEAQ (reference sequence). The CDR3 runs to 11 residues.